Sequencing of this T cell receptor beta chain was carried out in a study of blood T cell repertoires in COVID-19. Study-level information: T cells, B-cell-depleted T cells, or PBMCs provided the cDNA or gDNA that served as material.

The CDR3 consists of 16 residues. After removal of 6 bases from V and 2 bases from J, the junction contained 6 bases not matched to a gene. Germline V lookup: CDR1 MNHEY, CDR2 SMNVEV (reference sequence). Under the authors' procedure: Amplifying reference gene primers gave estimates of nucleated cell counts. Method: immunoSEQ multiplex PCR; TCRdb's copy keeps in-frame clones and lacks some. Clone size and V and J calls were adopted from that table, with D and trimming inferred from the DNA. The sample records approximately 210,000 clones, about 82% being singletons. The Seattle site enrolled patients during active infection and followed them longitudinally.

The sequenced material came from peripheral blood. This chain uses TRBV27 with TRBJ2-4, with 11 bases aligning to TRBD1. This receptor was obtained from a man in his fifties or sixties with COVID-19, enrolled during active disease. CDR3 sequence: CASSLGTGGTKNIQYF. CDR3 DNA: TGTGCCAGCAGCCTGGGGACAGGGGGGACCAAAAACATTCAGTACTTC.